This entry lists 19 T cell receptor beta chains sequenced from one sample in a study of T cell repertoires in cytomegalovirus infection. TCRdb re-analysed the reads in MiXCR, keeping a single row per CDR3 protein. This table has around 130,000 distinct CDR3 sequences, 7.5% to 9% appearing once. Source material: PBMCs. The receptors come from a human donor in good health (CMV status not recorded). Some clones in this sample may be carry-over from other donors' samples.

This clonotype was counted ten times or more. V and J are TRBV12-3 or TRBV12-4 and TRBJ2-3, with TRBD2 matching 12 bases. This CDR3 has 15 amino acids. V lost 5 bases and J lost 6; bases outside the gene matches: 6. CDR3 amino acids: CASSPSGGAPDTQYF. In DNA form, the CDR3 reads TGTGCCAGCAGTCCTAGCGGGGGGGCCCCGGATACGCAGTATTTT.

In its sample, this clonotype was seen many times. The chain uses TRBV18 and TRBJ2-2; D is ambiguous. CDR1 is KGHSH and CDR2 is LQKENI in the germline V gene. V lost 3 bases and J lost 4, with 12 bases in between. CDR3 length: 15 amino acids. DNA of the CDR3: TGTGCCAGCTCACCGCAGGACGATTCCACCGGGGAGCTGTTTTTT. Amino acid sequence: CASSPQDDSTGELFF.

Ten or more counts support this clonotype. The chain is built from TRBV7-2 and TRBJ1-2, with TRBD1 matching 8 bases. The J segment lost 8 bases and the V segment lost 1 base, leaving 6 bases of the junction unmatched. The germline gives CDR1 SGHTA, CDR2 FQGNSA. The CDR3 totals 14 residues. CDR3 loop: CASSLERTGLGYTF. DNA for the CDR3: TGTGCCAGCAGCTTAGAGAGGACAGGGTTGGGCTACACCTTC.

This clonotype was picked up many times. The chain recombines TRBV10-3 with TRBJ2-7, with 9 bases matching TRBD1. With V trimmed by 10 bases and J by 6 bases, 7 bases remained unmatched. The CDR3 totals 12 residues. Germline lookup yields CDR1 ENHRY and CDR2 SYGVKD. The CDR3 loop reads CATRDRVGEQYF. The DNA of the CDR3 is TGTGCCACCCGGGACAGGGTAGGCGAGCAGTACTTC.

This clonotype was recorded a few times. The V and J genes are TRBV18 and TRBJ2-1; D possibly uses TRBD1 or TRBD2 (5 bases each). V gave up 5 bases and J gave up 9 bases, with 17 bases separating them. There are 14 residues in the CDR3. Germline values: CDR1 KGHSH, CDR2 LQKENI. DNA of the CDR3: TGTGCCAGCTCAAGGGACCAAAGTGGGGCTGAGCAGTTCTTC. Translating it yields CASSRDQSGAEQFF.

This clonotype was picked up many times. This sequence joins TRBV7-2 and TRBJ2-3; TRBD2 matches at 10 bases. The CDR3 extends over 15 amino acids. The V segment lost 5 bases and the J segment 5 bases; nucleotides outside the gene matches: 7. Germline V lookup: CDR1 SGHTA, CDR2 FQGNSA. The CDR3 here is CASSPSGGGGDTQYF. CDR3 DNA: TGTGCCAGCAGCCCTAGCGGGGGAGGAGGAGATACGCAGTATTTT.

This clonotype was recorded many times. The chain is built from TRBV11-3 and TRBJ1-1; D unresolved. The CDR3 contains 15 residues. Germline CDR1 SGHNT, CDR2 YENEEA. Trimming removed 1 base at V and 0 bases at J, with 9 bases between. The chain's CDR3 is CASSLGFRMNTEAFF. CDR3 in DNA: TGTGCCAGCAGCTTAGGGTTCAGAATGAACACTGAAGCTTTCTTT.

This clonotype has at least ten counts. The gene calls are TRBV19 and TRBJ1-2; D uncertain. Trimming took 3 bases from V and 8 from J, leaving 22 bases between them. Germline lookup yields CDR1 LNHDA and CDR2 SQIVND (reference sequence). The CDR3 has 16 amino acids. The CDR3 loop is CASSMVGRPLSFGYTF. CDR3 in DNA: TGTGCCAGTAGTATGGTGGGCAGGCCCCTATCCTTCGGCTACACCTTC.

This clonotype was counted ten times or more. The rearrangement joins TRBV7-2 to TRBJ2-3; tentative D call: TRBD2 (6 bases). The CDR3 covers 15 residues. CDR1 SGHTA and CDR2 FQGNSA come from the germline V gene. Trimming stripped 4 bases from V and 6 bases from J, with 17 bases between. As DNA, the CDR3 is TGTGCCAGCAGCTCGCCGGGACTGGGGACGGATACGCAGTATTTT. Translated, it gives CASSSPGLGTDTQYF. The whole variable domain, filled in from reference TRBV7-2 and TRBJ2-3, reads GAGVSQSPSNKVTEKGKDVELRCDPISGHTALYWYRQSLGQGLEFLIYFQGNSAPDKSGLPSDRFSAERTGGSVSTLTIQRTQQEDSAVYLCASSSPGLGTDTQYFGPGTRLTVL.

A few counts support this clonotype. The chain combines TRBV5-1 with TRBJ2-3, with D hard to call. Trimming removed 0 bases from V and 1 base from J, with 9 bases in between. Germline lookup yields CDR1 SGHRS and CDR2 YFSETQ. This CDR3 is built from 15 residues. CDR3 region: CASSLAGRRTDTQYF. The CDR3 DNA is TGCGCCAGCAGCTTGGCAGGCAGGCGCACAGATACGCAGTATTTT.

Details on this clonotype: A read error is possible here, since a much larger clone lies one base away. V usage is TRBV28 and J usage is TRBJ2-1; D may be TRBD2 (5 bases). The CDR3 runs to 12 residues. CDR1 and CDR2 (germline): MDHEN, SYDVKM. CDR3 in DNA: TGTGCCAGCAGTCAACTAGTTAATGAGCAGATCTTC. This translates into CASSQLVNEQIF.

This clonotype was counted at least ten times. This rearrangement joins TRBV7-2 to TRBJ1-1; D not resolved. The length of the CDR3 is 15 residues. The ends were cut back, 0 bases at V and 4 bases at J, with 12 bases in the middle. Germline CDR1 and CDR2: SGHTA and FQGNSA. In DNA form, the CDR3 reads TGTGCCAGCAGCTTAGCAGGGCAGCGTGCCACTGAAGCTTTCTTT. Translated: CASSLAGQRATEAFF.

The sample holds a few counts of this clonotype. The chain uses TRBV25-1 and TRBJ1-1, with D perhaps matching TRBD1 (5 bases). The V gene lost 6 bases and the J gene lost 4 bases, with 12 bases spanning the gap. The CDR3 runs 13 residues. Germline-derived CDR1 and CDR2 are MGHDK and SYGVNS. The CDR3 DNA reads TGTGCCAGCAGAAAGGGGAGTCCCACTGAAGCTTTCTTT. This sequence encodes CASRKGSPTEAFF.

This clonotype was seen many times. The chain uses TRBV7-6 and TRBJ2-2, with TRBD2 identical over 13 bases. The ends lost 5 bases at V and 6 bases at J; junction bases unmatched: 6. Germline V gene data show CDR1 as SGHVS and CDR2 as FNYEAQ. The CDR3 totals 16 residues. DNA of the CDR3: TGTGCCAGCAGCCCGCCGGGACTAGCGGGGTCCGGGGAGCTGTTTTTT. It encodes CASSPPGLAGSGELFF.

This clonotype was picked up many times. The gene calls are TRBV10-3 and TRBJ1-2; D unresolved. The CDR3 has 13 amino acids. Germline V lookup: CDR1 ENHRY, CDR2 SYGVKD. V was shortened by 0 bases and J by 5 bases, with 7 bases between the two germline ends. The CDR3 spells CAISESAEYGYTF. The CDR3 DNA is TGTGCCATCAGTGAGTCGGCAGAGTATGGCTACACCTTC.

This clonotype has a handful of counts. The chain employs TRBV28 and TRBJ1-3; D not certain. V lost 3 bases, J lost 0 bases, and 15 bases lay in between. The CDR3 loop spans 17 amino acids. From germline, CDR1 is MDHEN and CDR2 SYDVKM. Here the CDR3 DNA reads TGTGCCAGCAGTTTGAGGTCCCGAACCTACTCTGGAAACACCATATATTTT. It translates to CASSLRSRTYSGNTIYF.

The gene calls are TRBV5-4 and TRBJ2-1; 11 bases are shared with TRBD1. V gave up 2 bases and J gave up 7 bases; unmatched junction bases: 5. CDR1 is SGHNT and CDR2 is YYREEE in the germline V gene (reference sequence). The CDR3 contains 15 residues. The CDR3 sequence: CASSFGTGGSNEQFF. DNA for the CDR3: TGTGCCAGCAGCTTTGGGACAGGGGGTTCGAATGAGCAGTTCTTC.

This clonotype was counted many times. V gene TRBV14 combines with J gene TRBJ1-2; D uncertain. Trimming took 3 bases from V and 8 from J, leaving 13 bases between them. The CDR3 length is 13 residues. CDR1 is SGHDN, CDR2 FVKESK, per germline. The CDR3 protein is CASSQDLEGGYTF. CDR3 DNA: TGTGCCAGCAGCCAGGACCTCGAGGGCGGCTACACCTTC.

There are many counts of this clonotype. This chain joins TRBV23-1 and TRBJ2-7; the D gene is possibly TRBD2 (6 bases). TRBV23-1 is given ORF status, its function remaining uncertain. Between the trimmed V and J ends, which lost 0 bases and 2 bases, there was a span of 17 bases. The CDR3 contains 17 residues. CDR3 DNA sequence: TGCGCCAGCAGTCAATCGACCTTCGGCGGGGCCCCCTACGAGCAGTACTTC. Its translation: CASSQSTFGGAPYEQYF.